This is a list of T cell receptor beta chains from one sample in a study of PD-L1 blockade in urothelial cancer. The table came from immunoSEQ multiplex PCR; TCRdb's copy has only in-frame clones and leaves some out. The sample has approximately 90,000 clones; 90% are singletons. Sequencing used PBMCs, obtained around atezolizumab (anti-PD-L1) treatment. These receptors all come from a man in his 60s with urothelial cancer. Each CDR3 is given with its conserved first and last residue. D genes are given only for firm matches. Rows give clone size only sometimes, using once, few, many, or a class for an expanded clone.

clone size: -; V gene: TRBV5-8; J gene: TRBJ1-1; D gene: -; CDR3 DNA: TGTGCCAGCAGCCTCAGGCCCTCGAACACTGAAGCTTTCTTT; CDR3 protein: CASSLRPSNTEAFF
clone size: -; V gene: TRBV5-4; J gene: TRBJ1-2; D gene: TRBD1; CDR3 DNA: TGTGCCAGCAGCTTCCTTCTCGGGGGACAGGGGGTCTATGGCTACACCTTC; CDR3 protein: CASSFLLGGQGVYGYTF
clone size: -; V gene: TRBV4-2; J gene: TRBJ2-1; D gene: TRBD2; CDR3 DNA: TGTGCCAGCAGCCAAGATAGGGAGCGGGGGGGCAATGAGCAGTTCTTC; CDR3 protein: CASSQDRERGGNEQFF
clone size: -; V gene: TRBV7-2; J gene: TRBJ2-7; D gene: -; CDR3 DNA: TGTGCCAGCAGCGCCGGGGGTTACGAGCAGTACTTC; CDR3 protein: CASSAGGYEQYF
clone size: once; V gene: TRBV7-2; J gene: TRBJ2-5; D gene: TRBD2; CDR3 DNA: TGTGCCAGCAGCTCCATTCTAGCGGGGGCGCAAGAGACCCAGTACTTC; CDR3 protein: CASSSILAGAQETQYF
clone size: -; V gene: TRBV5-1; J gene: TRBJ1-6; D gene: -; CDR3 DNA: TGCGCCAGCAGCTTCGGGACTACACCCAGCTCCTATAATTCACCCCTCCACTTT; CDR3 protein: CASSFGTTPSSYNSPLHF
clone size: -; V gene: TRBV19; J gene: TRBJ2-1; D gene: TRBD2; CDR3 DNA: TGTGCCAGTACTGCACTAGCGGGCGTGACGGACAATGAGCAGTTCTTC; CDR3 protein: CASTALAGVTDNEQFF
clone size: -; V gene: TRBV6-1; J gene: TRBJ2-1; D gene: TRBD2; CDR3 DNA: TGTGCCAGCAGTGATAGCGGGAAAGCCAATGAGCAGTTCTTC; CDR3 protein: CASSDSGKANEQFF
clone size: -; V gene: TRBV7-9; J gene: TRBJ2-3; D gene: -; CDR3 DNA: TGTGCCAGCAGCTCTCCCAGGGCAACCCGCACAGATACGCAGTATTTT; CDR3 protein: CASSSPRATRTDTQYF
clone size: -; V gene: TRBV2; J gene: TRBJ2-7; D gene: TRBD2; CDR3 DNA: TGTGCTAGCAGATGGCGACTAGCGGTATACGAGCAGTACTTC; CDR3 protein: CASRWRLAVYEQYF
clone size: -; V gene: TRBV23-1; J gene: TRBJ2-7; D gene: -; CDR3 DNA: TGCGCCAGCCCAACAAGATCCGAGCAGTACTTC; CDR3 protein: CASPTRSEQYF
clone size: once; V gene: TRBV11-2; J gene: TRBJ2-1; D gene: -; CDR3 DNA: TGTGCCAGCAGAACCGGGGATAGGAGGGATGAGCAGTTCTTC; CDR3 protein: CASRTGDRRDEQFF
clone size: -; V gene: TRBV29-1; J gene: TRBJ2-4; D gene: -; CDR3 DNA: TGCAGCGTGGCTAATGACAGGGCCAAAAACATTCAGTACTTC; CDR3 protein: CSVANDRAKNIQYF
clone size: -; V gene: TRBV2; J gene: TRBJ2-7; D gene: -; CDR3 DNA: TGTGCCAGTTCAGACTACGTGGAGCAGTACTTC; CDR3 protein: CASSDYVEQYF
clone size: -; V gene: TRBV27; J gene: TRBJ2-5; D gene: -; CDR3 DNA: TGTGCCAGCAGTGCCTCTCGTGGCGGGGAACAAGAGACCCAGTACTTC; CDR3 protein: CASSASRGGEQETQYF
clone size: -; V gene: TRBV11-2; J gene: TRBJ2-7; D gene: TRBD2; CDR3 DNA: TGTGCCAGCAGCTTAACTAGCGGGAACTACGAGCAGTACTTC; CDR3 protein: CASSLTSGNYEQYF
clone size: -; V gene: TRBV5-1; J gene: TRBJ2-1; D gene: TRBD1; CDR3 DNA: TGCGCCAGCATCAGTACAGGGGGCGCTTTCCATGAGCAGTTCTTC; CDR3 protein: CASISTGGAFHEQFF
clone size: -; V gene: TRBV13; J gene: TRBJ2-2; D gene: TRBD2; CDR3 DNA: TGTGCCAGCAGGGACGCCCTAGCGGGGGGGACCGGGGAGCTGTTTTTT; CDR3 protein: CASRDALAGGTGELFF
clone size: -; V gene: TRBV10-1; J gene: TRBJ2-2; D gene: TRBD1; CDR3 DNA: TGCGCCAGCAGTGAGGGCAGGGGGAGAACCGGGGAGCTGTTTTTT; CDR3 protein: CASSEGRGRTGELFF
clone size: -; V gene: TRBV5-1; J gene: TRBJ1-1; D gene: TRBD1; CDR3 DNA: TGCGCCAGCAGTCGGGACAGGATGAACACTGAAGCTTTCTTT; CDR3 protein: CASSRDRMNTEAFF
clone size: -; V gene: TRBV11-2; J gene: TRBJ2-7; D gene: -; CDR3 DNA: TGTGCCAGCAGCTTTGGGGGCGGCTACGAGCAGTACTTC; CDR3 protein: CASSFGGGYEQYF
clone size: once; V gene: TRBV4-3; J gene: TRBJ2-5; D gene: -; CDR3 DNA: TGCGCCAGCAGCCAAGAAATCGGGAACACCCAAGAGACCCAGTACTTC; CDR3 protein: CASSQEIGNTQETQYF
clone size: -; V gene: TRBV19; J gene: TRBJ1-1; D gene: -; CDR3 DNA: TGTGCCAGTAGTATCGAGGGAGGGGGAAACACTGAAGCTTTCTTT; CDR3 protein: CASSIEGGGNTEAFF
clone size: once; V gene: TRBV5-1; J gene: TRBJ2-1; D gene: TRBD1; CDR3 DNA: TGCGCCAGCAGCCATGAACAGGGGGCGGCGAGGAATGAGCAGTTCTTC; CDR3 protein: CASSHEQGAARNEQFF
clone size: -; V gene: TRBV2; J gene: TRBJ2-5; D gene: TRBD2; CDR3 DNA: TGTGCCAGCAGGGGGGGACTAGCGGGAGGGGAGACCCAGTACTTC; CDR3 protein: CASRGGLAGGETQYF
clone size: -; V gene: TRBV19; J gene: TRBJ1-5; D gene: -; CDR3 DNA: TGTGCCAGTAGTATAGACTTTCTGCGGCCCCAGCATTTT; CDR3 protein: CASSIDFLRPQHF
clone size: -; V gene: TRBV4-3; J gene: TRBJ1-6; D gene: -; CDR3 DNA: TGCGCCAGCAGCCAAGCGGGGAATAATTCACCCCTCCACTTT; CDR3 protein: CASSQAGNNSPLHF